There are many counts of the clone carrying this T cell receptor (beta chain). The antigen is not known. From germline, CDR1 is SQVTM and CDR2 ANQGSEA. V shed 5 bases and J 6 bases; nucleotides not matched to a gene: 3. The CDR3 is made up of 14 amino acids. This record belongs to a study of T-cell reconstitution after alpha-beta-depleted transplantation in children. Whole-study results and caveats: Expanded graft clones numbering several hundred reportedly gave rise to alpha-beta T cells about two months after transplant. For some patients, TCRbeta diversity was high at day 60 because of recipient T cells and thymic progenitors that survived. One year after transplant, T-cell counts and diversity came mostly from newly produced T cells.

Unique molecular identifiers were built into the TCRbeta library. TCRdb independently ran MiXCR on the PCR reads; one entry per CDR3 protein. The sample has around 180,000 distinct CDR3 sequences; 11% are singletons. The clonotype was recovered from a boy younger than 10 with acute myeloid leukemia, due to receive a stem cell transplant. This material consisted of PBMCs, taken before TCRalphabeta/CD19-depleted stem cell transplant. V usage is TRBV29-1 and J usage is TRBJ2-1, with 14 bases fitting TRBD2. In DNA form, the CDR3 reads TGCAGCGTTCCGGGACTAGCGGGAGTCAATGAGCAGTTCTTC. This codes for CSVPGLAGVNEQFF.